This TCR beta chain was captured in a study of T cell changes during pregnancy in multiple sclerosis. CDR1 is MNHEY, CDR2 SVGAGI, per germline. The CDR3 consists of 14 residues. A note on this clone: Sequence at one end of the junction differs from germline and may be a read error. The same CDR3 can be traced to other DNA sequences in this sample.

The data were produced by immunoSEQ multiplex PCR, yet TCRdb's version contains in-frame clones alone and is incomplete. Here the sample spans 53,000 or so clones, roughly 92% being singletons. This TCR derives from a female donor with multiple sclerosis, enrolled in a pregnancy study. The input for sequencing was CD4+ T cells from peripheral blood mononuclear cells, taken in the second trimester of pregnancy. The chain uses TRBV6-5 and TRBJ1-2; D is perhaps TRBD1 (5 bases). CDR3 loop: CASSYSRRAYGYTF. The CDR3 nucleotides are TGTGCCAGCAGTTACTCCCGCAGGGCCTATGGTTACACCTTC.